This entry is about one TCR beta chain. The antigen it recognizes is unknown. No base quality values were provided; no much bigger clone lies one nucleotide off. The immunoSEQ Assay, a bias-controlled multiplex PCR, was used to amplify TCRbeta CDR3 regions from genomic DNA. The authors' analysis ran thus. The number of nucleated cells in each sample was estimated by amplification of reference gene primers within the assay. Sequence reads were collapsed and filtered to measure the absolute abundance of every unique TCRbeta CDR3 rearrangement. For each sample, productive Simpson clonality was calculated as the square root of Simpson's diversity index across productive rearrangements. Not all clones reach the TCRdb copy of this immuneACCESS table, which keeps in-frame sequences only. Checked studies attribute under half of the gap to unresolved V genes and leave the rest unexplained. V and J calls and clone size are those listed in that table; D and trimming were worked out from the DNA. The sample table contains roughly 200,000 clones; only one count was recorded for roughly 87% of them. The ten largest clonotypes hold roughly 12% of the sample.

Reading the germline V gene gives CDR1 SGDLS and CDR2 YYNGEE. From the cysteine through the phenylalanine, the CDR3 covers 16 amino acids. Of the read, only the CDR3 DNA is kept; its 48 bases are in frame from base 1. Relative to germline, V is missing 5 bases and J is missing 5 bases, with 14 bases of the junction outside any gene match. The sample originates from a study of blood T cell repertoires in COVID-19 (dated by TCRdb to 2019 to 2021). About the full investigation: The collaborator samples originated in the United States, Italy and Spain and spanned the acute and convalescent phases of COVID-19. The material from the prospective study consisted of cDNA or gDNA derived from T cells, B-cell-depleted T cells, or PBMCs. Deeply sampled blood TCRbeta repertoires from subjects exposed to, actively infected with, or recovered from COVID-19 were included in the dataset. The repertoires were released in a freely available public database intended as a resource for research on the immune response to SARS-CoV-2. Samples came from the ongoing ImmuneRACE study (first 160 participants) plus 1,254 subjects from 6 global collaborators. A de-identified subject ID, COVID-19 status, age in years and sex were almost always included in the sample metadata. Where available, HLA class I and class II types were taken from metadata supplied by the sample provider and were not determined by assay-based typing. The investigation overall reported the following: The quantity of clinical and demographic metadata differed by source and by participant and was supplied without curation.

A second Seattle source provided samples from volunteer blood donors who had recovered from COVID-19. Collaborating institutions collected whole blood in K2EDTA tubes following their own protocols. For TCRbeta analysis, collaborators shipped samples in one of three forms: frozen whole blood, isolated PBMCs, or DNA extracted from either of those sample types. The rearranged segments are TRBV9 and TRBJ2-7; 9 central bases correspond to TRBD2. This TCR was recovered from a woman aged 18 to 35 who had recovered from COVID-19. Material: peripheral blood. The CDR3 here reads CASSRSGGPFTHEQYF. The DNA sequence is given as TGTGCCAGCAGTCGTAGCGGGGGCCCCTTCACCCACGAGCAGTACTTC.